Listed here are 13 T cell receptor beta chains from one sample, sequenced in a study of T-cell reconstitution after alpha-beta-depleted transplantation in children. As it was prepared, the TCRbeta library received unique molecular identifiers. TCRdb passed the PCR reads through MiXCR, listing each CDR3 protein once. This table has about 500,000 distinct CDR3 sequences, 32% appearing once. The sequenced sample was PBMCs from the stem cell graft donor, obtained from the stem cell graft. These receptors came from a human donor who donated a stem cell graft to a child with aplastic anemia.

Only a few counts were recorded for this clonotype. The chain uses TRBV18 and TRBJ1-2, with 8 nucleotides matching TRBD1. Germline V gene data show CDR1 as KGHSH and CDR2 as LQKENI. The CDR3 runs to 13 residues. V was pared by 5 bases and J by 5 bases, with 4 bases of the junction left unmatched. In DNA, the CDR3 is TGTGCCAGCTCAGATGGACAGGGTTATGGCTACACCTTC. Translated: CASSDGQGYGYTF.

The chain employs TRBV9 and TRBJ1-2; perhaps TRBD1 as D (6 bases). This CDR3 region has 12 residues. Germline V gene sequence: CDR1 SGDLS, CDR2 YYNGEE. The V and J ends lost 4 bases and 8 bases respectively, with 12 bases between them. The CDR3 bases are TGTGCCAGCAGCCCGGGGGCGAGAGGCTACACCTTC. It codes for CASSPGARGYTF. Together with reference TRBV9 and TRBJ1-2, the CDR3 gives the full variable domain: DSGVTQTPKHLITATGQRVTLRCSPRSGDLSVYWYQQSLDQGLQFLIQYYNGEERAKGNILERFSAQQFPDLHSELNLSSLELGDSALYFCASSPGARGYTFGSGTRLTVV.

This chain uses TRBV28 with TRBJ1-1, with D possibly matching TRBD1 (6 bases). Germline V gene lookup returns CDR1 MDHEN and CDR2 SYDVKM. The CDR3 is made up of 17 amino acids. Trimming cost V 7 bases and J 0 bases, with 21 bases left between them. The CDR3 is CASKGGIGRNMNTEAFF. CDR3 in DNA: TGTGCCAGCAAGGGGGGTATCGGACGGAACATGAACACTGAAGCTTTCTTT.

This chain links TRBV5-5 with TRBJ1-1; possible D gene TRBD1, 5 bases. CDR3 length: 13 residues. The V end lost 5 bases, the J end lost 4 bases, and 12 bases lay between the germline ends. The germline gives CDR1 SGHKS, CDR2 YYEKEE (reference sequence). CDR3 residues: CASSLDSFTEAFF. The CDR3 nucleotides are TGTGCCAGCAGTCTCGACAGTTTCACTGAAGCTTTCTTT.

The V call is TRBV12-3 or TRBV12-4, the J call TRBJ2-2; weak D call: TRBD2 (6 bases). Trimming pared 6 bases from V and 6 bases from J, leaving 17 bases between. The CDR3 has 15 residues. CDR3 sequence (DNA): TGTGCCAGCAGGCAGGGATTTGGAGGGTCCGGGGAGCTGTTTTTT. This sequence encodes CASRQGFGGSGELFF.

This clonotype has only a few counts. The chain couples TRBV5-4 to TRBJ1-1; maybe TRBD1 (5 bases). The CDR3 contains 11 residues. From germline, CDR1 is SGHNT and CDR2 YYREEE (reference sequence). The V end was cut by 0 bases, the J end by 8 bases, with 5 bases between. CDR3 in DNA: TGTGCCAGCAGCTTGGAGGGGGAAGCTTTCTTT. Protein product: CASSLEGEAFF.

In this sample, this clonotype turned up a few times. The chain uses TRBV30 and TRBJ2-5; TRBD1 aligns across 8 bases. The J segment lost 2 bases and the V segment lost 2 bases, leaving 4 bases of the junction unmatched. The CDR3 sequence is 14 residues long. The germline V gene encodes CDR1 GTSNPN and CDR2 SVGIG (reference sequence). The CDR3 spells CAWSRTGTQETQYF. Here the CDR3 DNA reads TGTGCCTGGAGTAGGACAGGGACTCAAGAGACCCAGTACTTC.

This chain links TRBV7-8 with TRBJ2-7; maybe TRBD1 (5 bases). CDR3 length equals 13 residues. The germline gives CDR1 SGHVS, CDR2 FQNEAQ. V was clipped by 8 bases and J by 4 bases, with 15 bases between them. The CDR3 DNA follows: TGTGCCAGCGGGTCCAGGGTTCTGTACGAGCAGTACTTC. Protein product: CASGSRVLYEQYF. Variable domain in full (rest from reference TRBV7-8 and TRBJ2-7): GAGVSQSPRYKVAKRGQDVALRCDPISGHVSLFWYQQALGQGPEFLTYFQNEAQLDKSGLPSDRFFAERPEGSVSTLKIQRTQQEDSAVYLCASGSRVLYEQYFGPGTRLTVT.

This clonotype was seen only a few times. The chain joins TRBV9 to TRBJ2-7; 8 bases map to TRBD1. The CDR3 has 15 amino acids. V was pared by 3 bases and J by 1 base, with 6 bases of the junction left unmatched. The germline CDR1 and CDR2 sequences are SGDLS and YYNGEE. In DNA, the CDR3 is TGTGCCAGCAGCGCGTCGGGACAGGTATCCTACGAGCAGTACTTC. It yields the protein CASSASGQVSYEQYF. Together with reference TRBV9 and TRBJ2-7, the CDR3 gives the full variable domain: DSGVTQTPKHLITATGQRVTLRCSPRSGDLSVYWYQQSLDQGLQFLIQYYNGEERAKGNILERFSAQQFPDLHSELNLSSLELGDSALYFCASSASGQVSYEQYFGPGTRLTVT.

This clonotype has a handful of counts. This chain joins TRBV6-5 and TRBJ2-2; 12 positions match TRBD2. The CDR3 is 16 residues long. J gave up 10 bases and V 2 bases, and 8 bases lay outside the gene matches. From germline, CDR1 is MNHEY and CDR2 SVGAGI. Here the CDR3 reads CASSYRLAGVREELFF. DNA of the CDR3: TGTGCCAGCAGTTACCGACTAGCGGGAGTTAGAGAGGAGCTGTTTTTT.

This clonotype has just a few counts. The chain joins TRBV27 to TRBJ2-7; possible D gene TRBD2, 6 bases. The germline CDR1 and CDR2 sequences are MNHEY and SMNVEV (reference sequence). V lost 0 bases, J lost 5 bases, and 11 bases lay in between. The length of the CDR3 is 14 residues. The CDR3 nucleotides read TGTGCCAGCAGTTTATCGCTGCGGGGCCACGAGCAGTACTTC. It specifies CASSLSLRGHEQYF.

The chain uses TRBV9 and TRBJ2-3; D is uncertain. The CDR3 is 14 residues long. Trimming cost V 0 bases and J 2 bases, with 7 bases left between them. CDR1 is SGDLS, CDR2 YYNGEE, per germline. The CDR3 DNA reads TGTGCCAGCAGCGTAGGGCAGCTCACAGATACGCAGTATTTT. It yields the protein CASSVGQLTDTQYF.

V gene TRBV7-8 combines with J gene TRBJ1-5; D is unclear. Germline assignment: CDR1 SGHVS and CDR2 FQNEAQ. Trimming pared 0 bases from V and 9 bases from J, leaving 12 bases between. The CDR3 spans 14 residues. The CDR3 DNA follows: TGTGCCAGCAGCTTAGCCACCTCTGGTAGGCCCCAGCATTTT. It codes for CASSLATSGRPQHF.